A single sample is the source of the 15 T cell receptor beta chains below, sequenced in a study of a mutant IDH1 vaccine in newly diagnosed glioma. Produced via immunoSEQ multiplex PCR; TCRdb's table is partial and in-frame only. Here the sample spans some 38,000 clones, about nine tenths being singletons. Stated time point: baseline, week 1 (first vaccination visit). Treatment: pre-vaccination baseline after standard-of-care therapy. The sequenced sample was PBMCs, obtained from a glioma patient treated with radiotherapy, temozolomide or both. The origin of the receptors is a young man with glioma.

This clone was seen only once. This rearrangement joins TRBV30 to TRBJ2-7; D is undetermined. CDR1 GTSNPN and CDR2 SVGIG come from the germline V gene (reference sequence). The CDR3 runs 13 residues. V gave up 1 base and J gave up 5 bases, with 12 bases separating them. In DNA form, the CDR3 reads TGTGCCTGGAGTGACGGTTTCTCGGACGAGCAGTACTTC. It yields the protein CAWSDGFSDEQYF.

V usage is TRBV5-1 and J usage is TRBJ1-2; D may be TRBD1 (6 bases). Between the trimmed V and J ends, which lost 4 bases and 4 bases, there was a span of 20 bases. Germline-derived CDR1 and CDR2 are SGHRS and YFSETQ. The CDR3 extends over 16 amino acids. CDR3 loop: CASSLDGGSLGYGYTF. The CDR3 nucleotides read TGCGCCAGCAGCCTGGATGGGGGCAGCTTGGGCTATGGCTACACCTTC.

J is TRBJ2-2 and V is TRBV7-2; 13 bases match TRBD2. This CDR3 has 18 amino acids. V was pared by 5 bases and J by 5 bases, with 11 bases of the junction left unmatched. In germline, CDR1 is SGHTA, CDR2 FQGNSA. Here the CDR3 DNA reads TGTGCCAGCAGCCCCCTAGGCGGACTAGCGGGAGTTACCGGGGAGCTGTTTTTT. The encoded protein is CASSPLGGLAGVTGELFF. Based on the CDR3 plus reference TRBV7-2 and TRBJ2-2, the full variable domain is GAGVSQSPSNKVTEKGKDVELRCDPISGHTALYWYRQSLGQGLEFLIYFQGNSAPDKSGLPSDRFSAERTGGSVSTLTIQRTQQEDSAVYLCASSPLGGLAGVTGELFFGEGSRLTVL.

The gene calls are TRBV28 and TRBJ2-7, with D tentatively TRBD1 (6 bases). The CDR3 is 16 amino acids. CDR1 is MDHEN and CDR2 is SYDVKM in the germline V gene. V was trimmed by 7 bases and J by 4 bases, leaving 23 bases between them. The CDR3 here is CASTKDRTLDLYEQYF. CDR3 in DNA: TGTGCCAGCACCAAGGACAGAACACTAGATCTTTACGAGCAGTACTTC.

The V gene is TRBV13, the J gene TRBJ2-3; no clear D gene. The CDR3 length is 15 residues. Germline-derived CDR1 and CDR2 are PRHDT and FYEKMQ (reference sequence). V was pared by 3 bases and J by 0 bases, with 10 bases between. The CDR3 loop reads CASSFPLWSTDTQYF. CDR3 nucleotides: TGTGCCAGCAGCTTTCCGCTCTGGAGCACAGATACGCAGTATTTT.

The chain links TRBV6-5 to TRBJ2-2, with D perhaps assigned TRBD1 or TRBD2 (6 bases each). This CDR3 has 15 amino acids. V was cut by 2 bases and J by 4 bases, with 11 bases left in between. Germline-derived CDR1 and CDR2 are MNHEY and SVGAGI. CDR3 region: CASSYDRGPTGELFF. The CDR3 region has the DNA TGTGCCAGCAGTTACGATCGGGGGCCCACCGGGGAGCTGTTTTTT.

V gene TRBV15 combines with J gene TRBJ1-1; a possible D gene is TRBD1 (5 bases). V lost 4 bases and J 1 base, leaving 16 bases between the germline ends. Germline CDR1 and CDR2: LNHNV and YYDKDF (reference sequence). This CDR3 is built from 16 residues. CDR3 residues: CATSTRDGGRNTEAFF. The CDR3 nucleotides are TGTGCCACCAGCACTAGGGACGGGGGACGGAACACTGAAGCTTTCTTT.

This clone came up once. The rearrangement uses TRBV6-4 and TRBJ1-4; TRBD1 is a possible D gene (6 bases). The V end was cut by 0 bases, the J end by 6 bases, with 11 bases between. The V gene's germline CDR1 is MRHNA and CDR2 SNTAGT. The CDR3 consists of 15 residues. The CDR3 loop reads CASSDSGGRDEKLFF. Written as DNA, the CDR3 is TGTGCCAGCAGTGACTCAGGGGGGAGGGATGAAAAACTGTTTTTT.

This rearrangement joins TRBV18 to TRBJ2-7; D remains ambiguous. V lost 3 bases, J lost 3 bases, and 9 bases lay in between. Germline V gene lookup returns CDR1 KGHSH and CDR2 LQKENI. The CDR3 is 13 amino acids. CDR3 nucleotide sequence: TGTGCCAGCTCACCGCAGGCCGGCTACGAGCAGTACTTC. Protein sequence: CASSPQAGYEQYF.

The chain joins TRBV5-8 to TRBJ1-1; no firm D call. Germline V gene data show CDR1 as SGHTS and CDR2 as YDEGEE. The CDR3 length is 13 residues. V was cut by 1 base and J by 6 bases, with 10 bases left in between. The CDR3 loop is CASSLNPGAEAFF. In DNA form, the CDR3 reads TGTGCCAGCAGCTTGAACCCAGGAGCTGAAGCTTTCTTT. Full variable domain (rest looked up from reference TRBV5-8 and TRBJ1-1): EAGVTQSPTHLIKTRGQQATLRCSPISGHTSVYWYQQALGLGLQFLLWYDEGEERNRGNFPPRFSGRQFPNYSSELNVNALELEDSALYLCASSLNPGAEAFFGQGTRLTVV.

This sequence joins TRBV11-2 and TRBJ2-7, with TRBD2 matching over 9 bases. The CDR3 spans 14 residues. J lost 0 bases, V lost 5 bases, and 2 bases had no gene match. Germline V gene sequence: CDR1 SGHAT, CDR2 FQNNGV. The CDR3, as DNA: TGTGCCAGCAGCACACTAGCGGGCTCCTACGAGCAGTACTTC. Protein sequence: CASSTLAGSYEQYF. Combining the CDR3 with reference TRBV11-2 and TRBJ2-7 gives the whole variable domain EAGVAQSPRYKIIEKRQSVAFWCNPISGHATLYWYQQILGQGPKLLIQFQNNGVVDDSQLPKDRFSAERLKGVDSTLKIQPAKLEDSAVYLCASSTLAGSYEQYFGPGTRLTVT.

The rearrangement links TRBV30 to TRBJ1-1, with TRBD1 matching 7 bases. The germline V gene encodes CDR1 GTSNPN and CDR2 SVGIG (reference sequence). This CDR3 contains 12 residues. The CDR3 DNA reads TGTGCTTTCGAGGGGGCTGCATCTGAAGCTTTCTTT. This translates into CAFEGAASEAFF.

The V and J genes are TRBV28 and TRBJ2-7; 8 bases are a match to TRBD1. The CDR3 totals 13 residues. Germline loops: CDR1 MDHEN, CDR2 SYDVKM. Trimming cost V 6 bases and J 5 bases; bases outside gene matches: 6. This CDR3 is CASSPTGVHEQYF. CDR3 DNA sequence: TGTGCCAGCAGCCCGACAGGGGTCCACGAGCAGTACTTC.

This chain links TRBV5-8 with TRBJ1-5, with 8 bases fitting TRBD1. The junction had 14 bases not matched to a gene; V was cut back by 3 bases and J by 6 bases. Looked up from germline, CDR1 is SGHTS and CDR2 is YDEGEE. The CDR3 loop spans 17 amino acids. CDR3 sequence reads: CASSSTHRQGLGQPQHF. As DNA, the CDR3 is TGTGCCAGCAGCTCAACCCACCGACAGGGGCTGGGTCAGCCCCAGCATTTT.

The chain joins TRBV19 to TRBJ1-5; TRBD1 matches at 7 bases. The V gene end was trimmed by 5 bases and the J gene end by 4 bases; junction bases not matched to a gene: 8. The germline CDR1 and CDR2 sequences are LNHDA and SQIVND (reference sequence). CDR3 size: 15 residues. Written as DNA, the CDR3 is TGTGCCAGTAGTCCGGATGACAGGGCGAATCAGCCCCAGCATTTT. The encoded protein is CASSPDDRANQPQHF.